This T cell receptor (beta chain) was profiled in a study of molecular identifiers for immune sequencing clone quantification. The CDR3 has 14 residues. Germline CDR1 is LGHNT and CDR2 is FRNRAP. V gave up 1 base and J gave up 4 bases, with 10 bases separating them. Study outcomes and limitations: Among about a million naive cells, spiked Jurkat TCR RNA from a single cell was reportedly detectable. Should identical TCR molecules share a barcode, the sizes of highly expanded clones could be underestimated. Clones with over 20 RNA copies captured over 99% of effector molecules but under 1% of naive ones.

It was with previously described methods and listed TCR primers that bulk TCR libraries were made. TCRdb ran MiXCR on the PCR reads and lists one entry per CDR3 protein. This table has roughly 300,000 distinct CDR3 sequences, roughly a quarter appearing once. This clonotype was found a few times. Its antigen is undetermined. The chain links TRBV12-5 to TRBJ2-5; D is unresolved. This TCR came from a human donor in good health. Some libraries in this study had Jurkat cell RNA spiked in. The sequenced sample was naive CD8+ T cells from blood, with Jurkat cell RNA spiked in. Subset here: FACS-sorted CD8+CD4-CCR7+CD45RA+ naive T cells. The CDR3 protein is CASGLDAWGETQYF. CDR3 DNA: TGTGCTAGTGGTTTGGACGCTTGGGGAGAGACCCAGTACTTC.